Listed here are 3 T cell receptor beta chains from one sample, sequenced in a study of graft-versus-host responses after intestinal transplantation. For these TCRs, the target antigens are not known. Method: immunoSEQ multiplex PCR; TCRdb's copy keeps in-frame clones and lacks some. The sample consists of some 38,000 clones, about 93% of them appearing once. The sample consisted of unstimulated CD8+ T cells sorted from spleen or lymph node cells, taken before transplant. These receptors were collected from a human donor who was the organ donor for an intestinal transplant.

The chain links TRBV9 to TRBJ2-2; D not certain. The CDR3 extends over 15 amino acids. V dropped 0 bases and J dropped 5 bases, with 11 bases sitting between them. Looked up from germline, CDR1 is SGDLS and CDR2 is YYNGEE. The CDR3 sequence: CASSVGGSATGELFF. In DNA, the CDR3 is TGTGCCAGCAGCGTAGGCGGCTCTGCGACCGGGGAGCTGTTTTTT. The complete variable domain, with remaining parts taken from reference TRBV9 and TRBJ2-2, reads DSGVTQTPKHLITATGQRVTLRCSPRSGDLSVYWYQQSLDQGLQFLIQYYNGEERAKGNILERFSAQQFPDLHSELNLSSLELGDSALYFCASSVGGSATGELFFGEGSRLTVL.

The gene calls are TRBV4-1 and TRBJ2-1, with TRBD1 identical over 7 bases. The CDR3 runs 16 residues. V dropped 5 bases and J dropped 6; count of bases not matched to a gene: 13. The V gene's germline CDR1 is MGHRA and CDR2 YSYEKL. This chain's CDR3 is CASSGAGTDPFNEQFF. In DNA form, the CDR3 reads TGCGCCAGCAGCGGAGCCGGGACAGACCCTTTCAATGAGCAGTTCTTC.

This chain links TRBV27 with TRBJ2-7; D remains ambiguous. V was pared by 2 bases and J by 0 bases, with 8 bases between. Germline V gene data show CDR1 as MNHEY and CDR2 as SMNVEV (reference sequence). The length of the CDR3 is 14 residues. This CDR3 reads CASSLHVRSYEQYF. Written as DNA, the CDR3 is TGTGCCAGCAGTTTACACGTCCGCTCCTACGAGCAGTACTTC.